Each of the 32 T cell receptor beta chains below was sequenced from the same sample in a study of identical twins. Each CDR3 protein gets one entry after TCRdb re-called the 5' RACE reads with MiXCR. This sample has roughly 240,000 distinct CDR3 sequences; about 7.5% occur once, and the top ten carry around 5%. These data were likewise used in another study, on yellow fever vaccine responses in identical twins.

Sequenced material: CD8+ T cells sorted from blood. These receptors were obtained from a woman aged 18-29 years in good health.

The chain links TRBV4-1 to TRBJ2-3; D is undetermined. This CDR3 has 13 residues. In germline, CDR1 is MGHRA, CDR2 YSYEKL. V was cut by 3 bases and J by 2 bases, with 6 bases left in between. The CDR3 here is CASSQGPTDTQYF. The CDR3 nucleotides are TGCGCCAGCAGCCAGGGTCCCACAGATACGCAGTATTTT.

The genes are TRBV2 and TRBJ2-1; a weak D match, TRBD2 (6 bases). Trimming took 5 bases from V and 1 from J, leaving 12 bases between them. Germline V gene lookup returns CDR1 SNHLY and CDR2 FYNNEI. The CDR3 contains 15 residues. The CDR3 spells CASSYSGGSYNEQFF. The CDR3, as DNA: TGTGCCAGCAGTTATAGCGGAGGGTCCTACAATGAGCAGTTCTTC.

There are many counts of this clonotype. The V call is TRBV9, the J call TRBJ1-1, with D unclear. The CDR3 is 17 residues long. V lost 3 bases to trimming and J lost 6 bases, with 24 bases between them. The germline CDR1 and CDR2 sequences are SGDLS and YYNGEE. The CDR3 region is CASSDLRTRVMVAEAFF. The DNA of the CDR3 is TGTGCCAGCAGCGACCTTCGGACCCGGGTTATGGTCGCTGAAGCTTTCTTT.

V usage is TRBV27 and J usage is TRBJ2-1; D is unresolved. Deletions cut 1 base from V and 7 bases from J, with 11 bases between. Germline-derived CDR1 and CDR2 are MNHEY and SMNVEV (reference sequence). The CDR3 is made up of 14 amino acids. The CDR3 reads CASSLWETGNEQFF. The DNA for the CDR3 is TGTGCCAGCAGTTTATGGGAAACTGGTAATGAGCAGTTCTTC.

This clonotype was counted only a few times. Here the CDR3 reads CASSQVIGVRATGELFF. DNA for the CDR3: TGCGCCAGCAGCCAAGTCATCGGGGTTAGGGCCACCGGGGAGCTGTTTTTT. The chain links TRBV4-1 to TRBJ2-2; possible D gene TRBD2, 5 bases. Trimming removed 1 base at V and 4 bases at J, with 16 bases between. Germline V gene data show CDR1 as MGHRA and CDR2 as YSYEKL. The CDR3 contains 17 residues.

This clonotype was counted only a few times. The gene calls are TRBV15 and TRBJ2-2; D ambiguous. Germline V gene data show CDR1 as LNHNV and CDR2 as YYDKDF (reference sequence). V dropped 0 bases and J dropped 7 bases, with 12 bases sitting between them. This CDR3 has 15 residues. CDR3 sequence reads: CATSRDRASLGELFF. CDR3 coding DNA: TGTGCCACCAGCAGAGATCGAGCCAGTCTCGGGGAGCTGTTTTTT.

The chain uses TRBV28 and TRBJ2-3, with 8 positions matching TRBD1. This CDR3 is 15 amino acids long. Germline CDR1 MDHEN, CDR2 SYDVKM. V trimming: 0 bases; J trimming: 4 bases; junction bases outside the gene matches: 3. CDR3 sequence (DNA): TGTGCCAGCAGTTTATGGGACAGGGCGTCAGATACGCAGTATTTT. It yields the protein CASSLWDRASDTQYF. The full variable domain, completed using reference TRBV28 and TRBJ2-3, is DVKVTQSSRYLVKRTGEKVFLECVQDMDHENMFWYRQDPGLGLRLIYFSYDVKMKEKGDIPEGYSVSREKKERFSLILESASTNQTSMYLCASSLWDRASDTQYFGPGTRLTVL.

This clonotype appeared many times. V is TRBV7-9 and J is TRBJ2-1, with 7 bases aligning to TRBD2. CDR1 SEHNR and CDR2 FQNEAQ come from the germline V gene (reference sequence). V shed 5 bases, J shed 6 bases, and the junction held 7 bases outside the gene matches. The CDR3 has 14 residues. The CDR3 loop reads CASSPRLAGNEQFF. CDR3 DNA: TGTGCCAGCAGCCCCCGACTAGCAGGCAATGAGCAGTTCTTC.

The chain is built from TRBV12-3 or TRBV12-4 and TRBJ2-7; 13 nucleotides align to TRBD2. J gave up 4 bases and V 4 bases, and 10 bases lay outside the gene matches. The CDR3 has 17 amino acids. The chain's CDR3 is CASSSSTSGRVGYEQYF. The CDR3 nucleotides read TGTGCCAGCAGTTCAAGCACTAGCGGGAGGGTGGGGTACGAGCAGTACTTC.

In its sample, this clonotype was seen many times. The CDR3 loop is CSARGLAGYEQYV. The CDR3 nucleotides read TGCAGTGCCAGGGGGCTAGCGGGGTACGAGCAGTACGTC. The chain combines TRBV20-1 with TRBJ2-7, with D maybe TRBD2 (9 bases). The length of the CDR3 is 13 residues. Between the trimmed V and J ends, which lost 6 bases and 4 bases, there was a span of 16 bases. Germline assignment: CDR1 DFQATT and CDR2 SNEGSKA (reference sequence).

The genes are TRBV6-1 and TRBJ2-3; 9 bases are shared with TRBD2. Germline V gene lookup returns CDR1 MNHNS and CDR2 SASEGT. Trimming took 0 bases from V and 6 from J; bases not matched to a gene: 4. The CDR3 consists of 15 residues. The CDR3 bases are TGTGCCAGCAGTGAAGCTAGCGGGGGACCCGATACGCAGTATTTT. This codes for CASSEASGGPDTQYF.

This clonotype turned up a few times. The V call is TRBV9, the J call TRBJ2-1, with 9 bases that match TRBD2. V lost 3 bases, J lost 6 bases, and 7 bases stayed unmatched. The CDR3 has 15 residues. The germline V gene encodes CDR1 SGDLS and CDR2 YYNGEE. The CDR3 DNA follows: TGTGCCAGCAGCGCCATTAGCGGGGGTTTCAATGAGCAGTTCTTC. Protein product: CASSAISGGFNEQFF.

This clonotype was seen at least ten times. Here the CDR3 reads CASNPTGSSYEQYV. DNA of the CDR3: TGCGCCAGCAACCCGACAGGGAGCTCCTACGAGCAGTACGTC. J is TRBJ2-7 and V is TRBV10-2; 7 nucleotides align to TRBD1. CDR1 is WSHSY and CDR2 is SAAADI in the germline V gene. V trimming: 7 bases; J trimming: 0 bases; junction bases outside the gene matches: 6. The CDR3 is 14 residues long.

This clonotype has ten or more counts. The rearrangement links TRBV11-2 to TRBJ2-1; 7 positions agree with TRBD2. The CDR3 covers 15 residues. Germline CDR1 reads SGHAT; CDR2 reads FQNNGV. The V and J ends lost 2 bases and 2 bases, in that order; junction bases with no gene match: 3. This CDR3 is CASSLSGTAYNEQFF. The CDR3 DNA is TGTGCCAGCAGCTTAAGCGGGACTGCCTACAATGAGCAGTTCTTC.

The CDR3 loop reads CASSPLGGGPNNEQFF. CDR3 bases: TGTGCCAGCAGCCCATTGGGGGGAGGACCGAACAATGAGCAGTTCTTC. The chain carries TRBV5-5 and TRBJ2-1, with a tentative D call TRBD2 (6 bases). The ends were cut back, 4 bases at V and 5 bases at J, with 19 bases in the middle. This CDR3 has 16 amino acids. Germline-derived CDR1 and CDR2 are SGHKS and YYEKEE (reference sequence).

This clonotype showed up many times. V gene TRBV29-1 combines with J gene TRBJ2-1; no definite D call. CDR3 length: 14 amino acids. Per the germline V gene, CDR1 is SQVTM and CDR2 is ANQGSEA. Trimming took 0 bases from V and 4 from J, leaving 10 bases between them. The CDR3 loop reads CSVEEGLVYNEQFF. The CDR3 DNA follows: TGCAGCGTTGAAGAGGGTCTTGTATACAATGAGCAGTTCTTC.

This clonotype was seen ten or more times. This chain uses TRBV12-3 or TRBV12-4 with TRBJ1-2; D unclear. This CDR3 region has 15 residues. Trimming shortened V by 3 bases and J by 7 bases, and 18 bases separated the two germline ends. The DNA for the CDR3 is TGTGCCAGCAGTTTTCGGGGTCCCACTACGGGTGGCTACACCTTC. This gives the protein CASSFRGPTTGGYTF.

This clonotype was recorded at least ten times. The rearrangement uses TRBV10-3 and TRBJ2-3; D is undetermined. CDR1 and CDR2 from the germline V gene are ENHRY and SYGVKD. CDR3 length: 13 amino acids. V was cut by 10 bases and J by 2 bases, with 13 bases left in between. CDR3 protein: CASGPTITDTQYF. The CDR3 coding sequence is TGTGCCAGCGGTCCAACCATCACAGATACGCAGTATTTT.

This clonotype was counted many times. The rearrangement links TRBV7-9 to TRBJ2-1, with no clear D. CDR3 length: 14 amino acids. V lost 4 bases and J 8 bases, leaving 15 bases between the germline ends. The V gene's germline CDR1 is SEHNR and CDR2 FQNEAQ (reference sequence). CDR3 sequence (DNA): TGTGCCAGCAGCTCACAAGCGTGGGCCGATGAGCAGTTCTTC. This translates into CASSSQAWADEQFF. The full variable domain, with the rest looked up from reference TRBV7-9 and TRBJ2-1, is DTGVSQNPRHKITKRGQNVTFRCDPISEHNRLYWYRQTLGQGPEFLTYFQNEAQLEKSRLLSDRFSAERPKGSFSTLEIQRTEQGDSAMYLCASSSQAWADEQFFGPGTRLTVL.

This clonotype was counted only a few times. The chain recombines TRBV15 with TRBJ2-1; the match to TRBD2 covers 10 bases. With 3 bases clipped from V and 2 bases from J, the junction kept 4 bases outside the gene matches. The CDR3 totals 16 residues. Looked up from germline, CDR1 is LNHNV and CDR2 is YYDKDF (reference sequence). The CDR3 sequence: CATSSSSGGAYNEQFF. The CDR3 DNA reads TGTGCCACCAGCAGTTCGAGCGGGGGGGCCTACAATGAGCAGTTCTTC.

This clonotype was recorded at least ten times. The CDR3, as DNA: TGCGCCAGCAGCCAAGTCCTCATAGAGACAGGGAAAGAGACCCAGTACTTC. Amino acid sequence: CASSQVLIETGKETQYF. This chain joins TRBV4-1 and TRBJ2-5, with 7 bases identical to TRBD1. The V gene end was trimmed by 1 base and the J gene end by 3 bases; junction bases not matched to a gene: 11. The CDR3 is 17 residues long. Germline V gene sequence: CDR1 MGHRA, CDR2 YSYEKL.

The rearrangement joins TRBV20-1 to TRBJ2-7; 8 bases map to TRBD1. This CDR3 has 15 amino acids. CDR1 and CDR2 from the germline V gene are DFQATT and SNEGSKA (reference sequence). The J segment lost 3 bases and the V segment lost 1 base, leaving 8 bases of the junction unmatched. The CDR3 spells CSARGGQGERYEQYF. The CDR3 DNA reads TGCAGTGCTAGAGGTGGACAGGGAGAGCGCTACGAGCAGTACTTC.

The chain employs TRBV14 and TRBJ2-5; D might be TRBD1 (5 bases). CDR1 is SGHDN, CDR2 FVKESK, per germline. The CDR3 has 14 residues. V lost 1 base to trimming and J lost 0 bases, with 6 bases between them. In nucleotides, the CDR3 is TGTGCCAGCAGCCAAGGGACATACCAAGAGACCCAGTACTTC. Encoded protein: CASSQGTYQETQYF.

This clonotype was counted between two and nine times. The chain is built from TRBV9 and TRBJ2-5; D may be TRBD2 (6 bases). Trimming took off 0 bases at V and 4 bases at J, with 16 bases between the two ends. The CDR3 consists of 16 residues. Germline V gene sequence: CDR1 SGDLS, CDR2 YYNGEE. Written as DNA, the CDR3 is TGTGCCAGCAGCGTAGATTGGGACTCATGGGGAGAGACCCAGTACTTC. It yields the protein CASSVDWDSWGETQYF.

This clonotype occurred a few times. The genes are TRBV2 and TRBJ2-6, with 8 bases fitting TRBD1. J gave up 4 bases and V 10 bases, and 9 bases lay outside the gene matches. This CDR3 comprises 15 residues. Germline V gene lookup returns CDR1 SNHLY and CDR2 FYNNEI. The CDR3, as DNA: TGTGCCAACTTGGGCAGGGGGCCGGGGGCCAACGTCCTGACTTTC. The encoded protein is CANLGRGPGANVLTF.

This clonotype was observed at least ten times. J is TRBJ1-1 and V is TRBV29-1; unclear D gene. Germline values: CDR1 SQVTM, CDR2 ANQGSEA. The CDR3 contains 10 residues. V shed 6 bases and J shed 2 bases, with 4 bases lying between them. This chain's CDR3 is CSVENTEAFF. DNA for the CDR3: TGCAGCGTAGAAAACACTGAAGCTTTCTTT.

The rearrangement links TRBV6-1 to TRBJ2-7, with D perhaps TRBD2 (6 bases). Trimming took off 1 base at V and 2 bases at J, with 6 bases between the two ends. This CDR3 is 13 amino acids long. Germline values: CDR1 MNHNS, CDR2 SASEGT. CDR3 in amino acids: CASSEGLAYEQYV. Written as DNA, the CDR3 is TGTGCCAGCAGTGAAGGACTAGCCTACGAGCAGTACGTC.

The chain links TRBV4-1 to TRBJ1-6; D perhaps matches TRBD1 (6 bases). The CDR3 covers 16 residues. The germline V and J ends were trimmed by 3 bases and 0 bases, with 9 bases remaining between them. The germline V gene encodes CDR1 MGHRA and CDR2 YSYEKL. The CDR3 sequence: CASSQTGASYNSPLHF. In DNA form, the CDR3 reads TGCGCCAGCAGCCAGACAGGAGCCTCCTATAATTCACCCCTCCACTTT.

This clonotype was observed at least ten times. The chain is built from TRBV7-8 and TRBJ2-2; unclear D gene. The CDR3 is made up of 18 amino acids. Trimming pared 2 bases from V and 4 bases from J, leaving 20 bases between. The germline V gene has CDR1 SGHVS and CDR2 FQNEAQ. The DNA for the CDR3 is TGTGCCAGCAGCTTAACCAGGACCACTGGGGTCTTCACCGGGGAGCTGTTTTTT. As protein: CASSLTRTTGVFTGELFF. The variable domain in full, with the rest retrieved from reference TRBV7-8 and TRBJ2-2, is GAGVSQSPRYKVAKRGQDVALRCDPISGHVSLFWYQQALGQGPEFLTYFQNEAQLDKSGLPSDRFFAERPEGSVSTLKIQRTQQEDSAVYLCASSLTRTTGVFTGELFFGEGSRLTVL.

This clonotype was found many times. J is TRBJ1-2 and V is TRBV12-3 or TRBV12-4; TRBD1 matches at 8 bases. The CDR3 is 13 amino acids. V gave up 4 bases and J gave up 7 bases; unmatched junction bases: 5. The CDR3 DNA follows: TGTGCCAGCAGTTCCGACAGGGGTTCTGGCTACACCTTC. Translated: CASSSDRGSGYTF.

This clonotype was detected only a few times. CDR3: CASSYSAGATDTQYF. The CDR3 region has the DNA TGTGCCAGCAGTTACTCGGCGGGAGCAACAGATACGCAGTATTTT. The chain is built from TRBV6-5 and TRBJ2-3; 7 nucleotides match TRBD2. The length of the CDR3 is 15 residues. Germline assignment: CDR1 MNHEY and CDR2 SVGAGI. V was clipped by 0 bases and J by 3 bases; unmatched bases: 3.

The chain couples TRBV3-1 to TRBJ2-5; TRBD1 matches at 8 bases. CDR1 is LGHDT and CDR2 is YNNKEL in the germline V gene (reference sequence). The CDR3 runs to 19 residues. The ends lost 1 base at V and 7 bases at J; junction bases unmatched: 20. The CDR3 region is CASSQGRGLGDFPAGTQYF. CDR3 nucleotide sequence: TGTGCCAGCAGCCAAGGCAGGGGGCTGGGGGACTTCCCCGCGGGGACCCAGTACTTC.